This T cell receptor beta chain originates from a study of T cells in Graves' hyperthyroidism and ophthalmopathy (dated by TCRdb to the late 2010s). In the study overall: Peripheral blood was sampled at the time of initial diagnosis, prior to any treatment. Prospective prediction of ophthalmopathy was tested in an independent validation cohort of some 20 hyperthyroidism patients and around 16 patients who later progressed to ophthalmopathy. Thyroid tissue and blood T-cell repertoires from about six Graves' hyperthyroidism patients were also compared in the study. The paper describes TCR Vbeta CDR3 sequencing of more than 120 peripheral blood samples, made up of 43 ophthalmopathy patients, over 70 hyperthyroidism patients and 17 progressor patients. The 90 to 100 discovery patients were randomly divided into training and test sets at a 7:3 ratio. Following sampling, methimazole starting at 30 mg daily was given to hyperthyroidism patients, and high-dose intravenous methylprednisolone was given to ophthalmopathy patients. TCR V-J signatures able to tell the groups apart were searched for in a discovery cohort of 100 patients, of whom fewer than 45 had Graves' ophthalmopathy and around 56 had stable Graves' hyperthyroidism. Points the paper makes about the study in general: In validation, progression to ophthalmopathy was predicted by the model with 70.59% sensitivity and roughly 76% specificity, a median of about 6.4 months before onset. Most expanded thyroid clonotypes (frequency above 0.001) were also detected in blood, a finding suggesting that blood repertoires may reflect thyroid immune responses. In cross-validation, a model built on a 13 V-J signature told ophthalmopathy apart from stable hyperthyroidism with just under 90% sensitivity and about 81% specificity, and in testing the same model reached 80%/75%. Sample size was not statistically predetermined, and investigators were not blinded to group allocation.

Ophthalmopathy patients had moderately to severely active disease, Clinical Activity Score of at least 3, NOSPECS grade of at least 4, and duration under 3 months. Any patient with an uncontrolled infection, another autoimmune disease, pregnancy or lactation was excluded. Diagnoses relied on clinical symptoms, serum thyroxine and TRAb, thyroid ultrasound and orbital computed tomography. Ficoll-Paque density gradient centrifugation was used to isolate PBMCs from approximately 11 ml of fresh peripheral blood. Trizol reagent was used to extract total RNA, and RNA quality was then checked on an Agilent 2100 Bioanalyzer. In its sample, this clonotype was seen many times. Its antigen remains unidentified. There are no base qualities to consult, and no much larger clone falls within one base. The TCR beta CDR3 regions were amplified from RNA transcripts. For the first round of RT-PCR on the TCR CDR3, the HTBI primer set was used together with the Qiagen OneStep RT-PCR kit. Libraries were constructed in a second round of multiplex PCR, after which size selection and purification were carried out. Paired-end sequencing of the libraries was performed with 100 bp reads on an Illumina HiSeq2000. As for the original processing: SOAPnuke was used to process the raw data, throwing out any read that contained adapters or uncalled bases, had a mean Phred below 15, or lacked an exact constant-primer or identifier match. COPE v1.2.5 was used to merge high-quality paired reads, and clonotypes were defined as unique nucleotide sequences. MiTCR v1.1 was used to align the clonotypes against IMGT TRBV, TRBD and TRBJ reference segments. The analysis was restricted to V-J combinations with a frequency above 0.0001, which together covered just over 99% of the repertoires. A TCS score was defined as the ratio of F50 (clonal expansion) to E x V (chaos), with BLOSUM62-based TCRdist applied between CDR3 peptides within each V-J. Welch's t-statistics and random forest reduced just over 500 V-J features to 10 to 15, which were used in a naive Bayes classifier (R e1071). TCRdb reanalyzed the raw reads on its own, using fastp at Q25 for trimming and MiXCR for clone calling, and kept in-frame beta chains. Merged by CDR3 protein, the rows form single entries marked with the most common genes and DNA. TCRdb assigned the V and J calls; the authors' analysis was not used. This sample has roughly 550,000 distinct CDR3 sequences in its table, and about 16% of those were observed once. Approximately 32% of the sample rests with the top ten.

Sequencing was performed on blood. This receptor was taken from a woman in her 30s with Graves' ophthalmopathy.

The sequenced DNA: TGCGCCAGCAGCTTGGGGGGAGGGTACAGAATGAACACTGAAGCTTTCTTT. The encoded protein is CASSLGGGYRMNTEAFF. The sequence links TRBV5-1 to TRBJ1-1; no D gene can be assigned with confidence. The junction carries 15 bases between V and J, which are trimmed by 0 bases and 0 bases respectively. Including cysteine and phenylalanine, the CDR3 has 17 amino acids. The only DNA kept is the CDR3, 51 bases in frame from the first base. Taken from the germline V gene, the CDR1 and CDR2 loops are SGHRS and YFSETQ.